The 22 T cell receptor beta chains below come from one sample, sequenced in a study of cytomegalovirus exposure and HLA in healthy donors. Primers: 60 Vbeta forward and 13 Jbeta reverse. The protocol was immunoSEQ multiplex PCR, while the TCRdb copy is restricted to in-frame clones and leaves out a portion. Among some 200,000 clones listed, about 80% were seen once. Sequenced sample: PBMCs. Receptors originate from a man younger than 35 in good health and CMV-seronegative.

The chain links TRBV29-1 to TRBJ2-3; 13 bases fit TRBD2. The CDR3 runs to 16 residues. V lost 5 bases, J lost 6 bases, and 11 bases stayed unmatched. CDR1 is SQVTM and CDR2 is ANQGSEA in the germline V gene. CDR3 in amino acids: CSVSSRTSGRGDTQYF. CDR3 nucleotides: TGCAGCGTTTCTTCCCGGACTAGCGGGAGAGGTGATACGCAGTATTTT.

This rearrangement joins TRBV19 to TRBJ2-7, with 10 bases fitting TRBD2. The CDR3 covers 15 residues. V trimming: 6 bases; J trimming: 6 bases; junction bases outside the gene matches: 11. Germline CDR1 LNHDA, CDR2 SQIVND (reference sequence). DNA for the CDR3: TGTGCCAGTAGCCCTAACCTAGCGGGAGTCGGCGAGCAGTACTTC. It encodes CASSPNLAGVGEQYF.

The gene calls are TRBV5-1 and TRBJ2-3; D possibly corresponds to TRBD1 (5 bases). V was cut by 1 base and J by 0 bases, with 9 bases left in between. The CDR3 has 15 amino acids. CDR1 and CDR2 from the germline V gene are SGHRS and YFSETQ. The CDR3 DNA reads TGCGCCAGCAGCTTGCCGACAGCTAGCACAGATACGCAGTATTTT. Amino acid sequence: CASSLPTASTDTQYF. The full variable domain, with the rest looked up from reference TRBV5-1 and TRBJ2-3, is KAGVTQTPRYLIKTRGQQVTLSCSPISGHRSVSWYQQTPGQGLQFLFEYFSETQRNKGNFPGRFSGRQFSNSRSEMNVSTLELGDSALYLCASSLPTASTDTQYFGPGTRLTVL.

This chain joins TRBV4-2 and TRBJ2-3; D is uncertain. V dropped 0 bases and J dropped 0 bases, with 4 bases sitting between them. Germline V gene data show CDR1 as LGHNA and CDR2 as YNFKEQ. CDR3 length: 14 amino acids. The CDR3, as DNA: TGTGCCAGCAGCCAAGAACTGAGCACAGATACGCAGTATTTT. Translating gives CASSQELSTDTQYF.

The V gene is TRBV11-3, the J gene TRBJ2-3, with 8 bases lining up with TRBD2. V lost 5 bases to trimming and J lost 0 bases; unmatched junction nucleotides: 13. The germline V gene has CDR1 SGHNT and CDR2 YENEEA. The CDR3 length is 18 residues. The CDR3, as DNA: TGTGCCAGCAGCCAGAGGCGGAGTGGCGGGGGGAGCACAGATACGCAGTATTTT. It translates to CASSQRRSGGGSTDTQYF.

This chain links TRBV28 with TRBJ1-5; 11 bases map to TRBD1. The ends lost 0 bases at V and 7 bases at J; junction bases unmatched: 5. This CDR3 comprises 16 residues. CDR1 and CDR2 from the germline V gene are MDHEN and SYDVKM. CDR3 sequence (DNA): TGTGCCAGCAGTTTATGGGACAGGGGGCGAAGGCAGCCCCAGCATTTT. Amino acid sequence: CASSLWDRGRRQPQHF.

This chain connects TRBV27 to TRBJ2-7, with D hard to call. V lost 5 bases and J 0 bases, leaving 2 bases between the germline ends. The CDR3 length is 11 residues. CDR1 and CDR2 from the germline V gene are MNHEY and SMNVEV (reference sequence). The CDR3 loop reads CASSLSYEQYF. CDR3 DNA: TGTGCCAGCAGTCTCTCCTACGAGCAGTACTTC.

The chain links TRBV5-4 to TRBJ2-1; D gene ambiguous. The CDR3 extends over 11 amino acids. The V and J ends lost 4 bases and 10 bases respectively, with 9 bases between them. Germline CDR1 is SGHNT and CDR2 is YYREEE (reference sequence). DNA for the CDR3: TGTGCCAGCAGCAGCTTTCGGGAGCAGTTCTTC. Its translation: CASSSFREQFF. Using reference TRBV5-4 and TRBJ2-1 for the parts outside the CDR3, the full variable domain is ETGVTQSPTHLIKTRGQQVTLRCSSQSGHNTVSWYQQALGQGPQFIFQYYREEENGRGNFPPRFSGLQFPNYSSELNVNALELDDSALYLCASSSFREQFFGPGTRLTVL.

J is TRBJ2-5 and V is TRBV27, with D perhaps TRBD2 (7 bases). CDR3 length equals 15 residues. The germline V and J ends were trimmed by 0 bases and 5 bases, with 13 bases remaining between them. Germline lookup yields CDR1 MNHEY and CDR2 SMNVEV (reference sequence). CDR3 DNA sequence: TGTGCCAGCAGTTTATCCGGGGGGCTCGGCGAGACCCAGTACTTC. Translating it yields CASSLSGGLGETQYF.

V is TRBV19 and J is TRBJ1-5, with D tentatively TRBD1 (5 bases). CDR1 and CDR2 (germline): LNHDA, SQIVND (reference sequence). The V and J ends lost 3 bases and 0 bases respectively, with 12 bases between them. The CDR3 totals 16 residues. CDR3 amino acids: CASSIGGGFSNQPQHF. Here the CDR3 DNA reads TGTGCCAGTAGTATTGGGGGAGGATTTAGCAATCAGCCCCAGCATTTT.

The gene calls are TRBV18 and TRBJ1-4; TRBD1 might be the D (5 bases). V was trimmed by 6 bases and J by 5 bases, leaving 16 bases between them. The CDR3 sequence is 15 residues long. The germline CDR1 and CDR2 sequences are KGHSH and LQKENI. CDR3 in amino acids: CASSRLGQLNEKLFF. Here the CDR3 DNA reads TGTGCCAGCTCCCGATTGGGGCAGTTAAATGAAAAACTGTTTTTT.

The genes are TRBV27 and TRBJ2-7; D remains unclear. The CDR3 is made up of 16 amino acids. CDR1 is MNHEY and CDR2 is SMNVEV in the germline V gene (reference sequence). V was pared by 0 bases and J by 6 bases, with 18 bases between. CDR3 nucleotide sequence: TGTGCCAGCAGTTTATCGCCCCCGAGCGTAGAGGCCGAGCAGTACTTC. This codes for CASSLSPPSVEAEQYF.

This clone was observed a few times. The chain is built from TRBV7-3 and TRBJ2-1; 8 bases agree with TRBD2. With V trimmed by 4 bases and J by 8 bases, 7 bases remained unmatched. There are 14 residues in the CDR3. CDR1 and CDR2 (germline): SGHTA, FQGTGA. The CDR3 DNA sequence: TGTGCCAGCAGCTCCTGGGGGCGGGAGGATGAGCAGTTCTTC. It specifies CASSSWGREDEQFF.

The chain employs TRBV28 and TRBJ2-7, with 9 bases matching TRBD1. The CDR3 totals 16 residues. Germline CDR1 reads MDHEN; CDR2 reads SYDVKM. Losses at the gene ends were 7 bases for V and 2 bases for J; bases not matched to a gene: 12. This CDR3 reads CASTSGDTGGTYEQYF. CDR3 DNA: TGTGCCAGCACCTCTGGGGATACAGGGGGCACCTACGAGCAGTACTTC.

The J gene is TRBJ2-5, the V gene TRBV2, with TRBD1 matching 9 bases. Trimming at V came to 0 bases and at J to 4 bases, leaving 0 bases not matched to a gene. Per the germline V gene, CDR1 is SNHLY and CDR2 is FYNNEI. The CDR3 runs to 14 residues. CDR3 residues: CASSEATGGETQYF. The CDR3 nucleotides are TGTGCCAGCAGTGAAGCGACAGGGGGAGAGACCCAGTACTTC.

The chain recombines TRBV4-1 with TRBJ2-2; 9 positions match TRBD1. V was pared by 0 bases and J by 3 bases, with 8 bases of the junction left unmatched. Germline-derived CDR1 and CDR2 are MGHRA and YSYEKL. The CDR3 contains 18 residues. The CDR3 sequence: CASSQDWATGGDTGELFF. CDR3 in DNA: TGCGCCAGCAGCCAAGATTGGGCGACAGGGGGGGACACCGGGGAGCTGTTTTTT.

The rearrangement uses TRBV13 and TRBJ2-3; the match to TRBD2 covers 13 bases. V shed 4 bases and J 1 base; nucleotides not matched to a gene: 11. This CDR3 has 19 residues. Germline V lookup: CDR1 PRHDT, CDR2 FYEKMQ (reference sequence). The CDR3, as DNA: TGTGCCAGCAGCTCCCCCGGACTAGCGGGAGACGGGGGCACAGATACGCAGTATTTT. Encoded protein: CASSSPGLAGDGGTDTQYF. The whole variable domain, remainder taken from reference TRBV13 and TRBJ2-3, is AAGVIQSPRHLIKEKRETATLKCYPIPRHDTVYWYQQGPGQDPQFLISFYEKMQSDKGSIPDRFSAQQFSDYHSELNMSSLELGDSALYFCASSSPGLAGDGGTDTQYFGPGTRLTVL.

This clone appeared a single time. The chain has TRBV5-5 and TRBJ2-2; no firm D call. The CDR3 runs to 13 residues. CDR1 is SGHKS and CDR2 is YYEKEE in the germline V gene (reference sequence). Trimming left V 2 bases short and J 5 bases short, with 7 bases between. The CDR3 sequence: CASSFGPTGELFF. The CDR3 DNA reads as TGTGCCAGCAGCTTTGGGCCGACCGGGGAGCTGTTTTTT.

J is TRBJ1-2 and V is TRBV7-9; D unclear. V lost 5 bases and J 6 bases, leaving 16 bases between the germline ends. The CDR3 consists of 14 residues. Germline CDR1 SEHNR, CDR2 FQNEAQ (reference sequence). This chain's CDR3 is CASSKPTEHDGYTF. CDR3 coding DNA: TGTGCCAGCAGCAAACCGACGGAGCATGATGGCTACACCTTC.

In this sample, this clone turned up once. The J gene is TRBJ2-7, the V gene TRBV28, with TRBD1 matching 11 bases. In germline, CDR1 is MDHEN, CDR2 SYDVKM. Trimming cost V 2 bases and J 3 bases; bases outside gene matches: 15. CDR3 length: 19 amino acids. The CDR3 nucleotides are TGTGCCAGCAGTTTACCCCCTGGGACAGGGGGGAGGGGACTCTACGAGCAGTACTTC. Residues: CASSLPPGTGGRGLYEQYF. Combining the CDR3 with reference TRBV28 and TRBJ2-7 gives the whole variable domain DVKVTQSSRYLVKRTGEKVFLECVQDMDHENMFWYRQDPGLGLRLIYFSYDVKMKEKGDIPEGYSVSREKKERFSLILESASTNQTSMYLCASSLPPGTGGRGLYEQYFGPGTRLTVT.

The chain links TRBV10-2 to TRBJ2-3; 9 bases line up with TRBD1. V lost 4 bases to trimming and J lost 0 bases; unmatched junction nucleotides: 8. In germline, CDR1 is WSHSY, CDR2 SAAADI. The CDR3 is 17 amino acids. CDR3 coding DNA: TGCGCCAGCAGTGCGGACAGGGGATTGAAAAGCACAGATACGCAGTATTTT. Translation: CASSADRGLKSTDTQYF.

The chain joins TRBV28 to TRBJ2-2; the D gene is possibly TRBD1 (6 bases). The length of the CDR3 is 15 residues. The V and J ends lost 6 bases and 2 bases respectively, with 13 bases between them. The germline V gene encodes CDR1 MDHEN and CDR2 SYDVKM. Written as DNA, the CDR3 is TGTGCCAGCAGCCCCGGGACACCCAACACCGGGGAGCTGTTTTTT. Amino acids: CASSPGTPNTGELFF.